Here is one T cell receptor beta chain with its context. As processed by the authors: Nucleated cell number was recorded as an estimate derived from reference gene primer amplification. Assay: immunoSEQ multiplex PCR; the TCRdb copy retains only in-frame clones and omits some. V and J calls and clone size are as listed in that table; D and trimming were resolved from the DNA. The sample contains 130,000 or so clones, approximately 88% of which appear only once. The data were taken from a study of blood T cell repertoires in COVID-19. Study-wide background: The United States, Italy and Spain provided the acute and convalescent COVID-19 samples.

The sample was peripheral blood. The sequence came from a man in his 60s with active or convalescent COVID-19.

The CDR3 coding sequence is TGTGCCAGCAGTTCCCGTGGCGGGAGGGGCAACACAGATACGCAGTATTTT. Protein sequence: CASSSRGGRGNTDTQYF. The chain carries TRBV27 and TRBJ2-3, with 9 bases lining up with TRBD2. This CDR3 has 17 residues. Unmatched junction bases numbered 10, after V lost 4 bases and J lost 2 bases. Germline CDR1 and CDR2: MNHEY and SMNVEV (reference sequence).